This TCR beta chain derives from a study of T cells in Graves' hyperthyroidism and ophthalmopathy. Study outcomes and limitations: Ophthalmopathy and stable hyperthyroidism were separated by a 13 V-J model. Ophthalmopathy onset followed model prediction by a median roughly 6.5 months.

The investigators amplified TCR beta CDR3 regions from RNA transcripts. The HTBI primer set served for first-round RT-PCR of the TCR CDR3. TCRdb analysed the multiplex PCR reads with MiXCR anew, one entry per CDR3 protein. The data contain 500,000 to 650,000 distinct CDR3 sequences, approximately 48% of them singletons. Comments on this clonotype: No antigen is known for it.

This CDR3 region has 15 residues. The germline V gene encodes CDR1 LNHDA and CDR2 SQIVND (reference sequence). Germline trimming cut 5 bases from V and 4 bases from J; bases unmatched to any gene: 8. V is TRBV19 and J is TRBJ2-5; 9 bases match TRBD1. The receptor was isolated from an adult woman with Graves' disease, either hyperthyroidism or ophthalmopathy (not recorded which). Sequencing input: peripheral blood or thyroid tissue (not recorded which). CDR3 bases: TGTGCCAGTAGTCCTGGGACAGGGCATACAGAGACCCAGTACTTC. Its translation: CASSPGTGHTETQYF.